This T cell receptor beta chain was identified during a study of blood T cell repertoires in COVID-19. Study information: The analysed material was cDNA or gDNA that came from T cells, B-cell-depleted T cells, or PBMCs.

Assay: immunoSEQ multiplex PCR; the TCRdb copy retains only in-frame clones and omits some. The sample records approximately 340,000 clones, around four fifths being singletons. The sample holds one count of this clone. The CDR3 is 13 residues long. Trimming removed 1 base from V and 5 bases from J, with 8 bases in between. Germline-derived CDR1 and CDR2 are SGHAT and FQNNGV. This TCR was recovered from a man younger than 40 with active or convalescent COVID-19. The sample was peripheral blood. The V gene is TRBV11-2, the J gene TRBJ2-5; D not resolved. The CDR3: CASSLAPVETQYF. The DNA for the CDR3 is TGTGCCAGCAGCTTAGCACCGGTGGAGACCCAGTACTTC.